What follows are 30 T cell receptor beta chains derived from one specimen sequenced in a study of response to subunit inactivated influenza vaccine. TCRdb reprocessed the RT-PCR reads via MiXCR and lists one record per CDR3 protein. Counted here are roughly 700,000 distinct CDR3 sequences, about 15% occurring once; the ten biggest clones make up 5.5% to 7%. The source material was PBMCs from blood, sampled approximately 15 days before vaccination. The source of these receptors is a man aged 45 to 65 who received an inactivated influenza vaccine.

J is TRBJ2-1 and V is TRBV2; TRBD2 aligns across 11 bases. This CDR3 is 17 amino acids long. Germline V CDR1 and CDR2: SNHLY, FYNNEI. V lost 4 bases and J lost 6; bases outside the gene matches: 11. CDR3 in DNA: TGTGCCAGCAGTGTTGTTAGCGGGAGGGCCGAGGGCAATGAGCAGTTCTTC. Translated, it gives CASSVVSGRAEGNEQFF.

The chain employs TRBV12-3 or TRBV12-4 and TRBJ1-4, with D hard to call. Deletions cut 5 bases from V and 3 bases from J, with 10 bases between. The CDR3 is 14 residues long. CDR3 nucleotide sequence: TGTGCCAGCAGTCTGCGGGGATCTAATGAAAAACTGTTTTTT. Translated, it gives CASSLRGSNEKLFF.

This clonotype was found a few times. At one boundary the junction diverges from the germline segment, which might be a read error. The chain carries TRBV7-7 and TRBJ2-1, with 8 bases identical to TRBD1. This CDR3 contains 15 residues. The germline gives CDR1 SSHAT, CDR2 FNYEAQ (reference sequence). The CDR3 DNA is TGTGCTAGCAGCTTAAGGCAGGGGGCAGACAATGAGCAGTTCTTC. Its protein is CASSLRQGADNEQFF.

The CDR3 loop reads CALIVGPYEQYF. The CDR3 DNA reads as TGTGCCCTAATAGTAGGGCCCTACGAGCAGTACTTC. The rearrangement uses TRBV30 and TRBJ2-7; D is ambiguous. The CDR3 is 12 residues long. Germline V gene lookup returns CDR1 GTSNPN and CDR2 SVGIG (reference sequence). Trimming took 8 bases from V and 2 from J, leaving 13 bases between them.

This rearrangement joins TRBV4-1 to TRBJ2-7; D not certain. The V end was cut by 1 base, the J end by 3 bases, with 10 bases between. The CDR3 extends over 14 amino acids. The V gene's germline CDR1 is MGHRA and CDR2 YSYEKL. CDR3 amino acids: CASSQVRASYEQYF. The CDR3 bases are TGCGCCAGCAGCCAAGTAAGGGCCAGCTACGAGCAGTACTTC.

This clonotype was found a few times. V gene TRBV28 combines with J gene TRBJ1-1; 10 bases are shared with TRBD1. The CDR3 totals 15 residues. After removal of 5 bases from V and 6 bases from J, the junction contained 9 bases not matched to a gene. Germline CDR1 MDHEN, CDR2 SYDVKM. CDR3: CASSASGQGLPEAFF. CDR3 DNA: TGTGCCAGCAGTGCCTCGGGACAGGGGTTGCCTGAAGCTTTCTTT.

This clonotype was seen a few times. This chain uses TRBV15 with TRBJ2-7; D not certain. Germline lookup yields CDR1 LNHNV and CDR2 YYDKDF (reference sequence). This CDR3 has 14 residues. V gave up 0 bases and J gave up 6 bases, with 12 bases separating them. Here the CDR3 DNA reads TGTGCCACCAGCAGAGATCGGGTCATCGGCGAGCAGTACTTC. It translates to CATSRDRVIGEQYF.

This clonotype appeared once. No DNA is shown, since the ends of the CDR3 on it are uncertain; the CDR3 is the one TCRdb lists. The V and J genes are TRBV9 and TRBJ2-1; the D call in the table, TRBD2, was not verified against the DNA. From germline, CDR1 is SGDLS and CDR2 YYNGEE. The CDR3 has 15 residues if both end residues are counted. CDR3 region: CASSVAAGSYNEQLF.

A few counts support this clonotype. The chain is built from TRBV7-2 and TRBJ2-5; 8 bases are a match to TRBD2. Germline V gene sequence: CDR1 SGHTA, CDR2 FQGNSA. The CDR3 runs to 16 residues. Trimming took 1 base from V and 2 from J; bases not matched to a gene: 6. The CDR3 loop reads CASSLVGGGSQETQYF. CDR3 nucleotide sequence: TGTGCCAGCAGCTTAGTCGGGGGGGGGTCTCAAGAGACCCAGTACTTC.

This clonotype was counted a few times. The chain combines TRBV30 with TRBJ1-5; 10 nucleotides match TRBD1. V gave up 3 bases and J gave up 2 bases; unmatched junction bases: 10. The CDR3 spans 17 residues. Germline CDR1 is GTSNPN and CDR2 is SVGIG (reference sequence). The CDR3 here is CAWSRDRGHLGNQPQHF. The CDR3 DNA reads as TGTGCCTGGAGCCGGGACAGGGGTCATTTAGGCAATCAGCCCCAGCATTTT. The full variable domain, in which reference TRBV30 and TRBJ1-5 provide the parts outside the CDR3, is SQTIHQWPATLVQPVGSPLSLECTVEGTSNPNLYWYRQAAGRGLQLLFYSVGIGQISSEVPQNLSASRPQDRQFILSSKKLLLSDSGFYLCAWSRDRGHLGNQPQHFGDGTRLSIL.

The chain combines TRBV6-2 or TRBV6-3 with TRBJ2-5; D unresolved. CDR1 is MNHEY, CDR2 SVGEGT, per germline. Deletions cut 0 bases from V and 7 bases from J, with 6 bases between. The CDR3 contains 12 residues. CDR3 residues: CASSYSSGTQYF. As DNA, the CDR3 is TGTGCCAGCAGTTACTCGTCCGGGACCCAGTACTTC.

The V call is TRBV20-1, the J call TRBJ1-2, with D perhaps TRBD1 (6 bases). CDR1 is DFQATT, CDR2 SNEGSKA, per germline (reference sequence). This CDR3 has 16 amino acids. With 4 bases removed from V and 7 bases from J, the gap between germline ends came to 25 bases. Here the CDR3 reads CSANPLGGGQSLGYTF. CDR3 in DNA: TGCAGTGCTAACCCTCTGGGAGGGGGGCAGTCTCTTGGCTACACCTTC.

The gene calls are TRBV28 and TRBJ2-1; possible D gene TRBD1, 6 bases. Trimming pared 6 bases from V and 8 bases from J, leaving 20 bases between. This CDR3 comprises 15 residues. Germline lookup yields CDR1 MDHEN and CDR2 SYDVKM. The CDR3 spells CASRQHGGGIDEQFF. In DNA form, the CDR3 reads TGTGCCAGCAGACAACATGGGGGCGGAATCGATGAGCAGTTCTTC. Full variable domain (remainder filled in from reference TRBV28 and TRBJ2-1): DVKVTQSSRYLVKRTGEKVFLECVQDMDHENMFWYRQDPGLGLRLIYFSYDVKMKEKGDIPEGYSVSREKKERFSLILESASTNQTSMYLCASRQHGGGIDEQFFGPGTRLTVL.

This clonotype showed up many times. The chain carries TRBV9 and TRBJ2-1; tentative D call: TRBD2 (6 bases). Germline V gene lookup returns CDR1 SGDLS and CDR2 YYNGEE. There are 15 residues in the CDR3. Trimming shortened V by 0 bases and J by 4 bases, and 11 bases separated the two germline ends. CDR3 sequence (DNA): TGTGCCAGCAGCGTAGCGGGAGTGGGATACAATGAGCAGTTCTTC. It translates to CASSVAGVGYNEQFF.

This clonotype has a count of ten or more. The J gene is TRBJ1-4, the V gene TRBV20-1; perhaps TRBD1 as D (5 bases). The germline V gene encodes CDR1 DFQATT and CDR2 SNEGSKA (reference sequence). CDR3 length: 13 amino acids. Trimming stripped 6 bases from V and 7 bases from J, with 15 bases between. The chain's CDR3 is CSAFWGEGEKLFF. The CDR3 DNA is TGCAGTGCCTTCTGGGGGGAAGGTGAAAAACTGTTTTTT.

V and J are TRBV4-3 and TRBJ2-7; D is uncertain. This CDR3 is 15 amino acids long. Trimming left V 0 bases short and J 6 bases short, with 15 bases between. Per the germline V gene, CDR1 is LGHNA and CDR2 is YSLEER. CDR3 in DNA: TGCGCCAGCAGCCAAGAATGGCAGGAGTCATCCGAGCAGTACTTC. Protein sequence: CASSQEWQESSEQYF.

A few counts support this clonotype. The gene calls are TRBV6-6 and TRBJ2-7; possibly TRBD1 or TRBD2 for D (5 bases each). Germline V CDR1 and CDR2: MNHNY, SVGAGI (reference sequence). V lost 5 bases, J lost 3 bases, and 14 bases lay in between. This CDR3 has 14 amino acids. CDR3 in amino acids: CASSPQGASYEQYF. The DNA of the CDR3 is TGTGCCAGCAGTCCCCAGGGAGCCAGCTACGAGCAGTACTTC.

This chain connects TRBV28 to TRBJ1-2; D gene unclear. Trimming took off 2 bases at V and 3 bases at J, with 10 bases between the two ends. Germline CDR1 reads MDHEN; CDR2 reads SYDVKM. CDR3 size: 14 residues. CDR3 region: CASSLDVGYYGYTF. The CDR3 region has the DNA TGTGCCAGCAGTTTAGACGTGGGTTACTATGGCTACACCTTC.

J is TRBJ1-3 and V is TRBV14; D is undetermined. V was trimmed by 9 bases and J by 4 bases, leaving 13 bases between them. Germline-derived CDR1 and CDR2 are SGHDN and FVKESK. This CDR3 comprises 13 residues. Here the CDR3 reads CASSMGSGNTIYF. CDR3 DNA sequence: TGTGCCAGTAGTATGGGGTCCGGAAACACCATATATTTT.

In this sample, this clonotype turned up a few times. The chain couples TRBV6-1 to TRBJ2-5; 7 bases fit TRBD1. There are 14 residues in the CDR3. Per the germline V gene, CDR1 is MNHNS and CDR2 is SASEGT. Unmatched junction bases numbered 10, after V lost 7 bases and J lost 5 bases. As DNA, the CDR3 is TGTGCCAGCACGTCGACAGGGCTCCAGGAGACCCAGTACTTC. Amino acids: CASTSTGLQETQYF.

The V call is TRBV2, the J call TRBJ2-7; 8 bases are shared with TRBD1. The germline V gene encodes CDR1 SNHLY and CDR2 FYNNEI. This CDR3 has 14 amino acids. V was clipped by 5 bases and J by 3 bases; unmatched bases: 6. CDR3 region: CASSKDRDDYEQYF. CDR3 nucleotide sequence: TGTGCCAGCAGTAAGGACAGGGACGACTACGAGCAGTACTTC.

The V call is TRBV4-1, the J call TRBJ2-7, with D hard to call. Trimming stripped 0 bases from V and 3 bases from J, with 15 bases between. Germline CDR1 reads MGHRA; CDR2 reads YSYEKL. The CDR3 runs to 16 residues. The CDR3 is CASSQDIEGFGYEQYF. CDR3 in DNA: TGCGCCAGCAGCCAAGATATAGAAGGGTTTGGCTACGAGCAGTACTTC.

This clonotype has only a few counts. The rearrangement joins TRBV6-2 or TRBV6-3 to TRBJ2-7; TRBD2 matches at 9 bases. This CDR3 spans 18 amino acids. Per the germline V gene, CDR1 is MNHEY and CDR2 is SVGEGT. The V segment lost 5 bases and the J segment 3 bases; nucleotides outside the gene matches: 17. The CDR3 DNA follows: TGTGCCAGCAGTCGATGGCTTTCCGGACTAGCGCGTTACTACGAGCAGTACTTC. Its protein product is CASSRWLSGLARYYEQYF.

This clonotype has more than one count but fewer than ten. The chain couples TRBV15 to TRBJ1-6; perhaps TRBD1 as D (5 bases). V was pared by 3 bases and J by 14 bases, with 17 bases between. CDR1 is LNHNV, CDR2 YYDKDF, per germline (reference sequence). The CDR3 length is 14 residues. DNA of the CDR3: TGTGCCACCAGCAGGGACACCAGGTTAGGGGCCCTCCACTTT. Its translation is CATSRDTRLGALHF.

V gene TRBV5-5 combines with J gene TRBJ2-3, with a tentative D call TRBD1 (6 bases). Germline V gene sequence: CDR1 SGHKS, CDR2 YYEKEE (reference sequence). The CDR3 contains 17 residues. The ends were cut back, 5 bases at V and 0 bases at J, with 19 bases in the middle. CDR3 DNA: TGTGCCAGCAGGGCAAGGGGACATCAGTCTAGCACAGATACGCAGTATTTT. Translated: CASRARGHQSSTDTQYF.

This clonotype showed up just a few times. The rearrangement joins TRBV7-2 to TRBJ2-7, with D possibly TRBD2 on 5 matching bases. Germline assignment: CDR1 SGHTA and CDR2 FQGNSA. The CDR3 covers 16 residues. V was trimmed by 1 base and J by 6 bases, leaving 19 bases between them. CDR3 amino acids: CASSLVGAVRTGEQYF. CDR3 nucleotides: TGTGCCAGCAGCTTAGTGGGAGCGGTTCGTACGGGCGAGCAGTACTTC.

J is TRBJ2-7 and V is TRBV2; D is perhaps TRBD1 (6 bases). The CDR3 covers 15 residues. CDR1 is SNHLY and CDR2 is FYNNEI in the germline V gene. Trimming took 1 base from V and 4 from J, leaving 14 bases between them. The CDR3 sequence is CASSEVGIQGYEQYF. CDR3 in DNA: TGTGCCAGCAGTGAAGTTGGGATTCAGGGGTACGAGCAGTACTTC. The full variable domain, with the rest looked up from reference TRBV2 and TRBJ2-7, is EPEVTQTPSHQVTQMGQEVILRCVPISNHLYFYWYRQILGQKVEFLVSFYNNEISEKSEIFDDQFSVERPDGSNFTLKIRSTKLEDSAMYFCASSEVGIQGYEQYFGPGTRLTVT.

V usage is TRBV29-1 and J usage is TRBJ2-7; TRBD2 matches at 11 bases. CDR3 length equals 14 residues. V trimming: 7 bases; J trimming: 3 bases; junction bases outside the gene matches: 8. CDR1 and CDR2 from the germline V gene are SQVTM and ANQGSEA. Written as DNA, the CDR3 is TGCAGCGCCTTCGGGACTAGCGGCTACTACGAGCAGTACTTC. As protein: CSAFGTSGYYEQYF.

This clonotype appeared a few times. The rearrangement joins TRBV29-1 to TRBJ2-4; 9 nucleotides agree with TRBD2. CDR1 and CDR2 from the germline V gene are SQVTM and ANQGSEA. The CDR3 extends over 13 amino acids. The chain's CDR3 is CGAGGSYVDIQYF. In nucleotides, the CDR3 is TGCGGGGCGGGAGGGTCTTACGTTGACATTCAGTACTTC.

This clonotype showed up just a few times. This chain links TRBV10-3 with TRBJ2-2; TRBD1 matches at 7 bases. The trim removed 6 bases at V and 1 base at J, leaving 5 bases unmatched. Germline V lookup: CDR1 ENHRY, CDR2 SYGVKD. The CDR3 is 15 residues long. The DNA of the CDR3 is TGTGCCATCAGGGCCGGGACAGAGAACACCGGGGAGCTGTTTTTT. It yields the protein CAIRAGTENTGELFF.